Below are 17 T cell receptor beta chains sequenced from a single sample in a study of blood T cell repertoires in COVID-19. Assay used: immunoSEQ multiplex PCR; TCRdb lists only in-frame clones, some missing. Of fewer than 400,000 clones listed, 85% were seen once; the top ten hold 1.9%. The specimen was PBMCs or T cells enriched from blood (not recorded which). All receptors derive from a woman younger than 45 who had been exposed to COVID-19.

The J gene is TRBJ1-2, the V gene TRBV28, with TRBD1 identical over 9 bases. The CDR3 totals 12 residues. V dropped 5 bases and J dropped 6; count of bases not matched to a gene: 1. CDR1 and CDR2 (germline): MDHEN, SYDVKM. This CDR3 reads CASSGQGNGYTF. The CDR3 nucleotides are TGTGCCAGCAGTGGACAGGGGAATGGCTACACCTTC.

This chain joins TRBV7-9 and TRBJ2-7; tentatively, D is TRBD1 (5 bases). The V and J ends lost 3 bases and 2 bases respectively, with 8 bases between them. The CDR3 consists of 13 residues. Germline V gene lookup returns CDR1 SEHNR and CDR2 FQNEAQ (reference sequence). The chain's CDR3 is CASSLDTPYEQYF. The CDR3 nucleotides read TGTGCCAGCAGCTTGGACACCCCCTACGAGCAGTACTTC. The full variable domain, with the rest looked up from reference TRBV7-9 and TRBJ2-7, is DTGVSQNPRHKITKRGQNVTFRCDPISEHNRLYWYRQTLGQGPEFLTYFQNEAQLEKSRLLSDRFSAERPKGSFSTLEIQRTEQGDSAMYLCASSLDTPYEQYFGPGTRLTVT.

V usage is TRBV19 and J usage is TRBJ1-6; D is unclear. Between the trimmed V and J ends, which lost 1 base and 10 bases, there was a span of 11 bases. The CDR3 is made up of 14 amino acids. The germline V gene encodes CDR1 LNHDA and CDR2 SQIVND (reference sequence). CDR3: CASSIVQAGSPLHF. CDR3 DNA: TGTGCCAGTAGTATAGTCCAGGCGGGGTCACCCCTCCACTTT.

This chain connects TRBV6-5 to TRBJ1-1; D not certain. Trimming left V 3 bases short and J 0 bases short, with 8 bases between. The CDR3 length is 14 residues. Germline CDR1 and CDR2: MNHEY and SVGAGI. DNA of the CDR3: TGTGCCAGCAGTTATAAGCGCCTGAACACTGAAGCTTTCTTT. It yields the protein CASSYKRLNTEAFF.

The V gene is TRBV10-3, the J gene TRBJ1-2, with D unresolved. With 4 bases removed from V and 3 bases from J, the gap between germline ends came to 3 bases. This CDR3 has 11 amino acids. The germline V gene has CDR1 ENHRY and CDR2 SYGVKD. The CDR3: CAISADYGYTF. CDR3 in DNA: TGTGCCATCAGTGCCGACTATGGCTACACCTTC.

The chain carries TRBV29-1 and TRBJ1-4; D unclear. Trimming pared 2 bases from V and 6 bases from J, leaving 10 bases between. Germline CDR1 is SQVTM and CDR2 is ANQGSEA. There are 13 residues in the CDR3. The CDR3 reads CSVEPVNYEKLFF. The DNA for the CDR3 is TGCAGCGTTGAACCAGTGAATTATGAAAAACTGTTTTTT.

The chain couples TRBV3-1 (or the pseudogene TRBV3-2) to TRBJ2-3, with 7 nucleotides matching TRBD2. CDR3 length equals 17 residues. Trimming removed 0 bases from V and 4 bases from J; junction bases left unmatched: 10. Germline assignment: CDR1 LGHDT and CDR2 YNNKEL (reference sequence). For the CDR3, the DNA is TGTGCCAGCAGCCAAGATGTCGGACTTGCGGGAGCAGATACGCAGTATTTT. Translated, it gives CASSQDVGLAGADTQYF.

The chain employs TRBV25-1 and TRBJ1-2, with D hard to call. Germline V CDR1 and CDR2: MGHDK, SYGVNS. V was shortened by 3 bases and J by 6 bases, with 14 bases between the two germline ends. This CDR3 is 14 amino acids long. The CDR3 bases are TGTGCCAGCAGTGACGATGGGCTTTACGATGGCTACACCTTC. Encoded protein: CASSDDGLYDGYTF.

This rearrangement joins TRBV6-5 to TRBJ2-7; tentative D call: TRBD2 (5 bases). V was clipped by 6 bases and J by 5 bases, with 20 bases between them. Germline loops: CDR1 MNHEY, CDR2 SVGAGI. CDR3 length: 15 amino acids. CDR3 sequence: CASSAGLVASHEQYF. The CDR3 nucleotides read TGTGCCAGCAGCGCCGGGTTGGTAGCTAGCCACGAGCAGTACTTC.

The chain joins TRBV5-8 to TRBJ1-1; the match to TRBD1 covers 8 bases. CDR1 and CDR2 (germline): SGHTS, YDEGEE. The trim removed 4 bases at V and 5 bases at J, leaving 10 bases unmatched. This CDR3 is 15 amino acids long. DNA of the CDR3: TGTGCCAGCAGCCGGCAGCAGGGGGCTAGGACTGAAGCTTTCTTT. Translated, it gives CASSRQQGARTEAFF.

The chain couples TRBV27 to TRBJ2-7, with TRBD2 matching 7 bases. The CDR3 runs to 16 residues. With 5 bases clipped from V and 2 bases from J, the junction kept 12 bases outside the gene matches. The germline V gene has CDR1 MNHEY and CDR2 SMNVEV (reference sequence). In nucleotides, the CDR3 is TGTGCCAGCAGTCTCCTAAAGCTAGCGGAGACCTACGAGCAGTACTTC. The encoded protein is CASSLLKLAETYEQYF.

The rearrangement links TRBV18 to TRBJ2-1; tentative D call: TRBD2 (5 bases). The V end lost 2 bases, the J end lost 0 bases, and 11 bases lay between the germline ends. CDR1 is KGHSH, CDR2 LQKENI, per germline. CDR3 length: 16 residues. Here the CDR3 DNA reads TGTGCCAGCTCACCATACACTGGGAGCTCCTACAATGAGCAGTTCTTC. Protein product: CASSPYTGSSYNEQFF.

The V call is TRBV4-2, the J call TRBJ2-3; D gene ambiguous. This CDR3 contains 16 residues. The germline V and J ends were trimmed by 0 bases and 0 bases, with 10 bases remaining between them. Germline-derived CDR1 and CDR2 are LGHNA and YNFKEQ. Here the CDR3 DNA reads TGTGCCAGCAGCCAAGAGCGGCGCTCTAGCACAGATACGCAGTATTTT. Residues: CASSQERRSSTDTQYF.

This clone was recorded a few times. The CDR3 region has the DNA TGTGCCAGCAGCGCGGGACAGGGGGCCAATGGCTACACCTTC. Amino acid sequence: CASSAGQGANGYTF. The rearrangement uses TRBV4-2 and TRBJ1-2; 12 bases are shared with TRBD1. CDR3 length: 14 amino acids. Trimming took 5 bases from V and 6 from J; bases not matched to a gene: 4. CDR1 LGHNA and CDR2 YNFKEQ come from the germline V gene.

The V call is TRBV13, the J call TRBJ2-7; weak D call: TRBD1 (7 bases). The CDR3 loop spans 13 amino acids. Trimming took 4 bases from V and 6 from J, leaving 13 bases between them. Germline values: CDR1 PRHDT, CDR2 FYEKMQ (reference sequence). The CDR3, as DNA: TGTGCCAGCAGCTCTCAGGGGGGAGGCGAGCAGTACTTC. Residues: CASSSQGGGEQYF.

The chain is built from TRBV3-1 (or the pseudogene TRBV3-2) and TRBJ2-5; perhaps TRBD1 as D (5 bases). The CDR3 is made up of 15 amino acids. V was shortened by 1 base and J by 4 bases, with 13 bases between the two germline ends. The V gene's germline CDR1 is LGHDT and CDR2 YNNKEL (reference sequence). CDR3 nucleotide sequence: TGTGCCAGCAGCCAAGCCAGGGCTATAATAGAGACCCAGTACTTC. This codes for CASSQARAIIETQYF.

The V and J genes are TRBV28 and TRBJ1-2; TRBD1 matches 7 bases. CDR3 length: 14 amino acids. Germline V CDR1 and CDR2: MDHEN, SYDVKM. Losses at the gene ends were 4 bases for V and 6 bases for J; bases not matched to a gene: 8. The CDR3: CASSSQGVQNGYTF. The CDR3 region has the DNA TGTGCCAGCAGTTCCCAGGGGGTTCAAAATGGCTACACCTTC.